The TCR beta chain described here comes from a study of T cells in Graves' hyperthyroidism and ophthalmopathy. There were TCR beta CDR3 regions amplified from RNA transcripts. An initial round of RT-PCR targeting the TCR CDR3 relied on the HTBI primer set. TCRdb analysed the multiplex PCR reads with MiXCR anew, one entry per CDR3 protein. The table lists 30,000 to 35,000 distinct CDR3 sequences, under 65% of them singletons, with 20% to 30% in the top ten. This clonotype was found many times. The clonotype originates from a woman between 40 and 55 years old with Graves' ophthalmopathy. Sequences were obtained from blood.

CDR3 nucleotide sequence: TGTGCCAGCAGCTTGGGGGCCCCCGGGGAGCTGTTTTTT. Translated: CASSLGAPGELFF. The gene calls are TRBV5-4 and TRBJ2-2; D uncertain. The CDR3 contains 13 residues. In germline, CDR1 is SGHNT, CDR2 YYREEE (reference sequence). V lost 0 bases to trimming and J lost 6 bases, with 6 bases between them.